This T cell receptor (beta chain) was obtained from a study of blood T cell repertoires in COVID-19. Losses at the gene ends were 7 bases for V and 6 bases for J; bases not matched to a gene: 10. The CDR3 is 14 amino acids. Germline CDR1 is SQVTM and CDR2 is ANQGSEA. Data came from immunoSEQ multiplex PCR; TCRdb stores just in-frame clones and leaves some out. The sample lists 140,000 to 150,000 clones; 85% to 90% were seen once. The genes are TRBV29-1 and TRBJ2-7; 12 positions agree with TRBD2. Sequencing was performed on PBMCs or T cells enriched from blood (not recorded which). This receptor was taken from a man in his sixties who had recovered from COVID-19. The CDR3 spells CSALTSGSSIEQYF. CDR3 DNA sequence: TGCAGCGCCTTGACTAGCGGGAGTAGTATCGAGCAGTACTTC.